This T cell receptor (beta chain) was captured in a study of prognosis after radiotherapy for stage I lung cancer. Study details: Median age was about 78 years (roughly 50 to 90) among more than 10 men and roughly 6 women.

Amplicons of TCR beta CDR3 were generated from genomic DNA by two-round multiplex PCR. The first round of PCR was done with primers that matched each TRBV and TRBJ gene. Each CDR3 protein gets one entry after TCRdb re-called the multiplex PCR reads with MiXCR. This table holds tens of thousands of distinct CDR3 sequences, less than 35% found once. Details on this clonotype: Possible read error: a much larger clone is one base away.

Trimming removed 11 bases from V and 1 base from J, with 11 bases in between. The CDR3 covers 13 residues. The chain carries TRBV12-3 or TRBV12-4 and TRBJ2-2; D perhaps matches TRBD2 (5 bases). This clonotype originated in a donor over 45 with non-small cell lung cancer. Sequencing used PBMCs, obtained before or after stereotactic body radiation therapy (not recorded which). Here the CDR3 DNA reads TGTGCCGGGTTAGCGTTGAACACCGGGGAGCTGTTTTTT. This translates into CAGLALNTGELFF.